The table lists the clone carrying this TCR beta chain with a few counts. What it recognizes is unknown. Regarding time point: newly diagnosed GD, antithyroid drugs for less than 3 months. Preparation of the TCR library used RNA extracted from PBMCs. The record originates from a study of regulatory T cells in long-lasting Graves disease. Points from the study as a whole: Graves' patients with persistent disease showed TCR diversity lower than patients newly diagnosed. New patients shared fewer public clonotypes (roughly 1,000) than persistent patients did (approximately 3,000). With persistent disease, TRBV28, TRBJ1-2 and TRBJ2-5 were the favored segments.

Through Arm-PCR of CDR3 regions and iRepertoire HTBI primers, TCR beta libraries were built. TCRdb reprocessed the multiplex PCR reads with MiXCR, giving one entry per CDR3 protein. Among about 560,000 distinct CDR3 sequences listed, about 16% were seen once. Per the germline V gene, CDR1 is LGHDT and CDR2 is YNNKEL (reference sequence). The CDR3 is 15 amino acids. V was pared by 4 bases and J by 6 bases, with 19 bases between. The same sample was also studied in work on T cells in Graves' hyperthyroidism and ophthalmopathy.

V gene TRBV3-1 combines with J gene TRBJ2-7; D assignment may be TRBD1 or TRBD2 (5 bases each). The TCR comes from a man aged 18 to 29 with Graves disease. The sample was peripheral blood mononuclear cells (PBMCs), taken at new diagnosis, from a patient treated with antithyroid drugs. CDR3 in amino acids: CASSPRSRGRGEQYF. The CDR3 DNA is TGTGCCAGCAGCCCCAGGTCACGGGGAAGGGGCGAGCAGTACTTC.